This T cell receptor beta chain was sequenced for a study of vaccination effects on CD4 cells after COVID-19. Across the whole study: Culturing of about 2 million PBMC per well took place with around 9.4 IU/ml IL-2 and approximately 9.9 ug/ml peptides.

TCRdb's copy holds only in-frame clones and misses some; the assay was immunoSEQ multiplex PCR. The table records nearly 35,000 clones, approximately 81% of them present only once. This clone has just a few counts. No antigen is known for it. Germline CDR1 SGHRS, CDR2 YFSETQ. CDR3 length: 15 residues. Losses at the gene ends were 2 bases for V and 2 bases for J; bases not matched to a gene: 3. Having been cultured for roughly 10 days, the cells underwent CD4+ T cell isolation. A positive SARS-CoV-2 PCR test fell between March and December 2020. All study participants received two doses of BNT162b2 or mRNA-1273 vaccine. On day 3 and again on day 7, half the medium was replaced with IL-2 medium.

The sample consisted of CD4+ T cells from PBMCs cultured without peptide, taken after COVID-19 vaccination. The chain joins TRBV5-1 to TRBJ2-7; 11 nucleotides match TRBD2. This clonotype originated in a human donor who had a prior SARS-CoV-2 infection. The CDR3 DNA reads TGCGCCAGCAGCTTACTAGCGGGGGTTACCTACGAGCAGTACTTC. This sequence encodes CASSLLAGVTYEQYF.